The table lists the clone carrying this TCR beta chain with many counts. Antigen unknown. The sample comes from a study of T cells in Graves' hyperthyroidism and ophthalmopathy. Study summary: Peripheral blood collection took place at initial diagnosis, before any treatment.

Using RNA transcripts as the source, TCR beta CDR3 regions were amplified. TCR CDR3 underwent first-round RT-PCR with the HTBI primer set. A single record per CDR3 protein comes from TCRdb applying MiXCR to the multiplex PCR reads. The sample consists of approximately 400,000 distinct CDR3 sequences, just under 15% of them appearing once. Study-wide results and caveats: Blood also held most thyroid clonotypes expanded beyond 0.001.

Across 18 months, stable Graves' hyperthyroidism was marked by no progression to ophthalmopathy. Diagnosis of hyperthyroidism was new in patients aged 18 to 65, and its duration was under 2 months. The CDR3 covers 13 residues. V shed 4 bases and J 10 bases; nucleotides not matched to a gene: 1. Germline assignment: CDR1 MNHNS and CDR2 SASEGT. The rearrangement links TRBV6-1 to TRBJ2-1; 13 bases match TRBD2. Source material: blood. The TCR comes from a young woman with Graves' hyperthyroidism. The CDR3 spells CASSGTSGREQFF. In nucleotides, the CDR3 is TGTGCCAGCAGTGGGACTAGCGGGAGAGAGCAGTTCTTC.